This T cell receptor (beta chain) was sequenced for a study of blood T cells in healthy people across ages. A second about 7 to 11 cycle PCR used barcoded and J-beta primers. MiXCR was run by TCRdb on the 5' RACE reads, yielding one entry per CDR3 protein. The repertoire holds approximately 880,000 distinct CDR3 sequences, around 48% seen once, with 13% in the top ten. Worth noting for this clonotype: Its antigen is undetermined. A much larger clone differs from this one at a single base, so this may be a read error.

Germline V gene lookup returns CDR1 LNHNV and CDR2 YYDKDF (reference sequence). Trimming stripped 3 bases from V and 0 bases from J, with 8 bases between. The CDR3 contains 14 residues. General study points: Significant beta diversity loss was already apparent by age approximately 38, declining roughly linearly.

The sequence derives from a man in his thirties or forties in good health. V and J are TRBV15 and TRBJ1-2; D gene uncertain. The sequencing sample was made of blood. CDR3 sequence (DNA): TGTGCCACCAGCAGGGTTATGGCTAACTATGGCTACACCTTC. This translates into CATSRVMANYGYTF.